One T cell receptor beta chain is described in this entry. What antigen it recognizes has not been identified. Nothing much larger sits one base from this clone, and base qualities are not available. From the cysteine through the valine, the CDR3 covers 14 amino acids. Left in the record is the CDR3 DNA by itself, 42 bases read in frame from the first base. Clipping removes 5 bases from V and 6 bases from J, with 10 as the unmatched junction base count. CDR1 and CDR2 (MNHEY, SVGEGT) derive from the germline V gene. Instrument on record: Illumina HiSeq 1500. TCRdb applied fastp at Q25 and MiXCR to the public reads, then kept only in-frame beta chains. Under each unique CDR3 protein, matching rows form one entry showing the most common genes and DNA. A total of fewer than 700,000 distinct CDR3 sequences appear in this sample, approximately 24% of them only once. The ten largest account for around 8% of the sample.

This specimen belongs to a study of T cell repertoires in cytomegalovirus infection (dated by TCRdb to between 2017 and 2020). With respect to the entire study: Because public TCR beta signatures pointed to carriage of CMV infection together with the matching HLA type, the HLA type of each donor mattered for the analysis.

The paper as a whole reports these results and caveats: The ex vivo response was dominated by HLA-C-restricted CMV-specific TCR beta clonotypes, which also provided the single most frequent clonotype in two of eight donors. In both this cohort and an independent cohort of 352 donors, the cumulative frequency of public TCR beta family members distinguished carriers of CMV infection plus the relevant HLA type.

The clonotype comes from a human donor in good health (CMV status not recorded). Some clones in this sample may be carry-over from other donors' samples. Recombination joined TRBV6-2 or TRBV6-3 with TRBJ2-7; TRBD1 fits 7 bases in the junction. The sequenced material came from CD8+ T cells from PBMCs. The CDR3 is CASSPGQFLFEQYV. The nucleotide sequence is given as TGTGCCAGCAGTCCGGGACAGTTTCTTTTCGAGCAGTACGTC.